These 8 T cell receptor beta chains were all obtained from the same sample, sequenced in a study of a mutant IDH1 vaccine in newly diagnosed glioma. Repertoires were generated with immunoSEQ multiplex PCR, while TCRdb's copy carries only in-frame clones and drops some. The sample comprises roughly 120,000 clones, about four fifths of which are singletons, and 5.5% rests with the top ten. The antigens these receptors bind are not known. Time point here: week 11, during vaccination. Topical imiquimod was applied with each vaccine dose, which held 300 ug of mutant IDH1 20-mer peptide. The sequencing used PBMCs, collected from a glioma patient whose treatment included an IDH1 peptide vaccine. The source is a man aged 35-49 years with glioma.

This chain joins TRBV4-3 and TRBJ1-4; possibly TRBD1 for D (5 bases). Deletions cut 4 bases from V and 2 bases from J, with 11 bases between. The CDR3 runs 15 residues. CDR1 is LGHNA, CDR2 YSLEER, per germline. The CDR3 here is CASSLRALTNEKLFF. The CDR3 DNA follows: TGCGCCAGCAGCCTCAGGGCTTTGACTAATGAAAAACTGTTTTTT.

V and J are TRBV5-1 and TRBJ1-2, with D perhaps matching TRBD1 (6 bases). The V gene's germline CDR1 is SGHRS and CDR2 YFSETQ. The CDR3 is 13 amino acids. Trimming removed 4 bases from V and 1 base from J, with 8 bases in between. CDR3 loop: CASSEDSNYGYTF. As DNA, the CDR3 is TGCGCCAGCAGCGAGGACAGTAACTATGGCTACACCTTC. Together with reference TRBV5-1 and TRBJ1-2, the CDR3 gives the full variable domain: KAGVTQTPRYLIKTRGQQVTLSCSPISGHRSVSWYQQTPGQGLQFLFEYFSETQRNKGNFPGRFSGRQFSNSRSEMNVSTLELGDSALYLCASSEDSNYGYTFGSGTRLTVV.

The J gene is TRBJ2-1, the V gene TRBV7-9; D is perhaps TRBD1 (6 bases). There are 15 residues in the CDR3. The germline V gene encodes CDR1 SEHNR and CDR2 FQNEAQ (reference sequence). V was shortened by 6 bases and J by 12 bases, with 24 bases between the two germline ends. The CDR3: CASRDKGHAGAGQFF. CDR3 in DNA: TGTGCCAGCAGGGATAAGGGACACGCGGGCGCTGGGCAGTTCTTC.

The chain joins TRBV10-3 to TRBJ2-5; 10 bases are shared with TRBD1. This CDR3 is 14 amino acids long. The J segment lost 1 base and the V segment lost 10 bases, leaving 6 bases of the junction unmatched. Per the germline V gene, CDR1 is ENHRY and CDR2 is SYGVKD. The CDR3 protein is CATSDRGTQETQYF. CDR3 nucleotides: TGTGCCACCTCGGACAGGGGGACCCAAGAGACCCAGTACTTC.

V gene TRBV9 combines with J gene TRBJ2-7, with D tentatively TRBD1 (7 bases). V dropped 0 bases and J dropped 5 bases, with 18 bases sitting between them. CDR1 SGDLS and CDR2 YYNGEE come from the germline V gene. The CDR3 runs 16 residues. The CDR3 DNA sequence: TGTGCCAGCAGCGTAGCTTCCCAGGGGGGTCGAAACGAGCAGTACTTC. Translated, it gives CASSVASQGGRNEQYF.

The V and J genes are TRBV5-1 and TRBJ2-1, with TRBD1 identical over 8 bases. The CDR3 runs 16 residues. Trimming at V came to 4 bases and at J to 9 bases, leaving 15 bases not matched to a gene. CDR1 and CDR2 from the germline V gene are SGHRS and YFSETQ. DNA for the CDR3: TGCGCCAGCAGCCCCAGGACAGGGTCAATTGGGGGTGAGCAGTTCTTC. Its translation: CASSPRTGSIGGEQFF.

The V call is TRBV27, the J call TRBJ2-7; D uncertain. Germline values: CDR1 MNHEY, CDR2 SMNVEV (reference sequence). The length of the CDR3 is 12 residues. V shed 7 bases and J shed 5 bases, with 12 bases lying between them. CDR3 in amino acids: CASTKRFHEQYF. The CDR3 nucleotides are TGTGCCAGCACGAAGAGGTTCCACGAGCAGTACTTC.

The rearrangement links TRBV6-6 to TRBJ1-1; D remains ambiguous. V shed 1 base and J shed 8 bases, with 8 bases lying between them. There are 12 residues in the CDR3. From germline, CDR1 is MNHNY and CDR2 SVGAGI (reference sequence). CDR3 protein: CASSYYTVEAFF. The CDR3 DNA sequence: TGTGCCAGCAGTTACTATACGGTCGAAGCTTTCTTT.